The next 10 T cell receptor beta chains were all read from a single sample in a study of blood T cell repertoires in COVID-19. The data were produced by immunoSEQ multiplex PCR, yet TCRdb's version contains in-frame clones alone and is incomplete. The sample holds 160,000 or so clones, roughly 84% seen once. The sample consisted of PBMCs or T cells enriched from blood (not recorded which). The receptors shown here come from a man between 60 and 70 years old who had recovered from COVID-19.

This chain joins TRBV28 and TRBJ2-5; 9 bases match TRBD1. V shed 0 bases and J 5 bases; nucleotides not matched to a gene: 10. The CDR3 contains 17 residues. Per the germline V gene, CDR1 is MDHEN and CDR2 is SYDVKM. CDR3 coding DNA: TGTGCCAGCAGTTTATGGTCGCCGGGACAGGGCCGGGAGACCCAGTACTTC. Amino acids: CASSLWSPGQGRETQYF. The complete variable domain, with remaining parts taken from reference TRBV28 and TRBJ2-5, reads DVKVTQSSRYLVKRTGEKVFLECVQDMDHENMFWYRQDPGLGLRLIYFSYDVKMKEKGDIPEGYSVSREKKERFSLILESASTNQTSMYLCASSLWSPGQGRETQYFGPGTRLLVL.

This chain links TRBV4-2 with TRBJ1-1, with D maybe TRBD1 (6 bases). The CDR3 has 15 amino acids. Germline V gene data show CDR1 as LGHNA and CDR2 as YNFKEQ. Trimming removed 3 bases from V and 5 bases from J, with 16 bases in between. DNA for the CDR3: TGTGCCAGCAGCCACATCGCAATGGACAGAACTGAAGCTTTCTTT. It codes for CASSHIAMDRTEAFF.

Worth noting for this clone: Other nucleotide sequences in the sample specify the same CDR3. V is TRBV2 and J is TRBJ1-5; TRBD1 matches at 7 bases. CDR3 length: 13 residues. Germline CDR1 and CDR2: SNHLY and FYNNEI. J was trimmed by 2 bases and V by 6 bases; bases with no gene match: 1. The CDR3 is CASRGQGNQPQHF. The CDR3 nucleotides read TGTGCCAGCAGAGGACAGGGCAATCAGCCCCAGCATTTT.

As for this clone: Other DNA sequences from this sample encode an identical CDR3 as well. For the CDR3, the DNA is TGTGCCAGTAGTATAGCGGCTAGCGGGAGAGCATACGAGCAGTACTTC. Residues: CASSIAASGRAYEQYF. The chain recombines TRBV19 with TRBJ2-7; 10 bases align to TRBD2. Germline V gene sequence: CDR1 LNHDA, CDR2 SQIVND (reference sequence). V gave up 1 base and J gave up 4 bases; unmatched junction bases: 7. The CDR3 is 16 amino acids.

The chain joins TRBV19 to TRBJ2-3, with 14 bases identical to TRBD2. V shed 6 bases and J 0 bases; nucleotides not matched to a gene: 5. CDR1 and CDR2 (germline): LNHDA, SQIVND (reference sequence). This CDR3 is built from 17 residues. This CDR3 is CASSRGTSGGSTDTQYF. The CDR3, as DNA: TGTGCCAGTAGCAGAGGGACTAGCGGGGGTAGCACAGATACGCAGTATTTT. Supplemented by reference TRBV19 and TRBJ2-3, the full variable domain reads DGGITQSPKYLFRKEGQNVTLSCEQNLNHDAMYWYRQDPGQGLRLIYYSQIVNDFQKGDIAEGYSVSREKKESFPLTVTSAQKNPTAFYLCASSRGTSGGSTDTQYFGPGTRLTVL.

The V and J genes are TRBV7-9 and TRBJ1-1; tentatively, D is TRBD1 (6 bases). The CDR3 has 12 residues. With 5 bases removed from V and 10 bases from J, the gap between germline ends came to 14 bases. Looked up from germline, CDR1 is SEHNR and CDR2 is FQNEAQ (reference sequence). The CDR3 spells CASSMQQGAAFF. CDR3 sequence (DNA): TGTGCCAGCAGCATGCAACAGGGTGCAGCTTTCTTT.

V gene TRBV12-3 or TRBV12-4 combines with J gene TRBJ1-1; weak D call: TRBD1 (5 bases). Trimming removed 0 bases from V and 7 bases from J, with 6 bases in between. The CDR3 contains 12 residues. The CDR3 nucleotides are TGTGCCAGCAGTTTAGCGGGGCTTGAAGCTTTCTTT. Residues: CASSLAGLEAFF.

The genes are TRBV24-1 and TRBJ2-7; 9 bases fit TRBD1. The CDR3 extends over 15 amino acids. From germline, CDR1 is KGHDR and CDR2 SFDVKD. V dropped 6 bases and J dropped 1; count of bases not matched to a gene: 6. CDR3: CATSHSGQGSYEQYF. The CDR3, as DNA: TGTGCCACCAGTCATTCAGGACAGGGGTCCTACGAGCAGTACTTC.

The CDR3 sequence is CSARAAMNTEAFF. DNA of the CDR3: TGCAGCGCCAGGGCAGCCATGAACACTGAAGCTTTCTTT. The V and J genes are TRBV29-1 and TRBJ1-1; maybe TRBD1 (5 bases). Deletions cut 7 bases from V and 0 bases from J, with 12 bases between. This CDR3 has 13 residues. Germline V CDR1 and CDR2: SQVTM, ANQGSEA.

V is TRBV9 and J is TRBJ2-1; 9 bases match TRBD1. Germline values: CDR1 SGDLS, CDR2 YYNGEE. J gave up 4 bases and V 2 bases, and 7 bases lay outside the gene matches. The CDR3 is 16 residues long. CDR3 sequence reads: CASSVGWGQGYNEQFF. The CDR3 DNA follows: TGTGCCAGCAGCGTCGGGTGGGGACAGGGTTACAATGAGCAGTTCTTC. Looking up the rest from reference TRBV9 and TRBJ2-1 gives the full variable domain: DSGVTQTPKHLITATGQRVTLRCSPRSGDLSVYWYQQSLDQGLQFLIQYYNGEERAKGNILERFSAQQFPDLHSELNLSSLELGDSALYFCASSVGWGQGYNEQFFGPGTRLTVL.